This record looks at one T cell receptor (beta chain) sequence and its context. The antigen it recognizes is unknown. No much larger clonotype is one base removed from it; base qualities were not supplied. The source of the sample is a study of beta chain features in type 1 diabetes (dated by TCRdb to the late 2010s). About the investigation overall: Mean age, gender distribution, total cell number and subset yield did not differ between patients and healthy donors. A total of over 95,000,000 sorted cells were examined across all samples, and RNA yield correlated strongly with the number of cells per subset. In the study, TCRB repertoires of sorted circulating CD4+ T cell subsets from recently diagnosed type 1 diabetes patients were compared with those of matched healthy donors. Whereas all 30 or so donors provided naive and central memory subsets, regulatory and stem cell-like memory subsets were isolated from just 8 patients and about 8 healthy donors.

All of the isolated RNA was reverse transcribed with the High Capacity cDNA Reverse Transcription Kit, so expressed TCRB transcripts were sequenced. Naive, central memory and regulatory T cell samples underwent deep immunoSEQ sequencing, averaging about 3.3 million total reads per sample. Sorted cells were lysed in RLT buffer, and RNA was extracted using DNase-treated RNeasy Micro or Mini kits according to cell number. Each cell subset was processed separately to prevent cross-contamination, with patient and healthy donor samples processed together. TCRB sequences were amplified from cDNA with the immunoSEQ multiplex PCR, producing 87-bp fragments spanning the CDR3 region. The amplicons were sequenced using the Illumina HiSeq platform. The study's own analysis went as follows. Synthetic template baselines were used to correct PCR bias computationally, reads within Hamming distance 2 were collapsed together, and singletons that could not be merged were discarded. By aligning reads against IMGT, V, D and J genes, CDR3 length, and insertions or deletions at six rearrangement sites were assigned. Within each subset, clonotype counts were normalized to sorted cell number, and only after that were true diversity and Gini coefficients computed with the tcR R package. The overlap coefficient, calculated on TCRB nucleotide sequences, was used to measure repertoire sharing. Out-of-frame TCRB sequences from naive cells were analyzed to stand in for the pre-selection repertoire. TCRdb stores this immuneACCESS table with in-frame sequences only. Part of the clones is absent; in the studies checked, under half of the shortfall reflects unresolved V genes, and no reason is known for the rest. Clonal size and the V and J genes are those of that table, whereas D and trimming came from the DNA. Across this sample there are fewer than 350,000 clones, with about 15% seen only once. About 0.014% of the sample comes from the top ten.

Results and caveats for the whole study, not just this receptor: In all four CD4+ subsets, TCRB CDR3 length was moderately but significantly shorter in type 1 diabetes patients. Sequencing cDNA rather than genomic DNA could over-represent highly expressing activated cells, although activation and CD3 levels did not differ between groups. Patients with type 1 diabetes made fewer insertions and deleted more nucleotides at VDJ recombination sites, implying thymic rearrangement abnormalities. Because small numbers of individuals were included in the HLA sub-analyses, any influence of HLA type on TCRB rearrangement was left unresolved. PCR might favor shorter templates, but patient and control samples were amplified and corrected together, so any skew would affect both groups equally. Naive, central memory and regulatory TCRB repertoires appeared to be more similar among patients than among healthy donors.

Taken from cysteine to phenylalanine, the CDR3 has 13 residues. The retained sequence is limited to the CDR3, 39 bases, with the frame set at the first base. The junction shows trimming of 6 bases on V and 5 bases on J, plus 13 bases between the germline ends. The germline V gene gives CDR1 as SNHLY and CDR2 as FYNNEI. A single peripheral blood draw of approximately 120 mL on average was collected from each donor into heparinised tubes. Naive, central memory, regulatory and stem cell-like memory CD4+ T cells were sorted on a BD FACSAria II using a panel including CD45RO, CCR7, CD25, CD127, CD95 and CD27. All sorted populations exceeded 95% purity. PBMCs were isolated right away by Lymphoprep density gradient centrifugation and were stained directly, without culture. So that batch effects would be minimized, each experiment stained and sorted samples in pairs, pairing one healthy donor with one patient.

The receptor was isolated from a man younger than 35 with type 1 diabetes. The V and J segments used are TRBV2 and TRBJ1-2, with no D gene named confidently. The sequenced sample was naive CD4+ T cells from blood. The cell subset or site label on this specimen signifies: true naive CD4+ T cells. This receptor carries the CDR3 CASSRLDEYGYTF. The DNA sequence follows: TGTGCCAGCAGCAGACTAGACGAATATGGCTACACCTTC.